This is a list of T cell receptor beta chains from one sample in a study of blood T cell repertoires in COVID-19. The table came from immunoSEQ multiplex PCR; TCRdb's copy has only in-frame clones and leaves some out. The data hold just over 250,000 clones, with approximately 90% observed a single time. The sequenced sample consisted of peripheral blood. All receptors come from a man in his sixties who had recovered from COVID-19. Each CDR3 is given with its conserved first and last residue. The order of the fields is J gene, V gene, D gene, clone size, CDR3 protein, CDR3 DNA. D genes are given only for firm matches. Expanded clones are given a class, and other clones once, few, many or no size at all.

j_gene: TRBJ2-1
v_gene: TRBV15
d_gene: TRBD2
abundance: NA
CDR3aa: CATSGGTSGYNEQFF
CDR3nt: TGTGCCACCAGCGGTGGGACTAGCGGATACAATGAGCAGTTCTTC

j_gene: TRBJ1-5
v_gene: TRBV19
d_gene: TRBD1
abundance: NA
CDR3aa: CASSIVGQTYQPQHF
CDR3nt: TGTGCCAGTAGTATAGTGGGACAGACATATCAGCCCCAGCATTTT

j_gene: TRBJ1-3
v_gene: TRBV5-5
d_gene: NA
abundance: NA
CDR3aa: CASRDTGLSGNTIYF
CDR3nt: TGTGCCAGCAGAGATACAGGGCTTTCTGGAAACACCATATATTTT

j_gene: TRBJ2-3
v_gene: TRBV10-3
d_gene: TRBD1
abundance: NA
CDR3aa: CAISPGQELDTQYF
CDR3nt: TGTGCCATCAGCCCGGGACAGGAATTAGATACGCAGTATTTT

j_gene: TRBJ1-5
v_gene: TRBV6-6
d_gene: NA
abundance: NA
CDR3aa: CASTDLATLNQPQHF
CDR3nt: TGTGCCAGCACCGATCTCGCTACCCTCAATCAGCCCCAGCATTTT

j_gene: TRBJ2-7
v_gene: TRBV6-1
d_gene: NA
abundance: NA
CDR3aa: CASSEGPRLSTYEQYF
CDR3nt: TGTGCCAGCAGTGAAGGTCCTCGTCTGAGCACCTACGAGCAGTACTTC

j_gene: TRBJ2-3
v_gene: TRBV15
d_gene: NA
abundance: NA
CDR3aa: CATSRPSRGSTDTQYF
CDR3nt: TGTGCCACCAGCAGGCCTTCCCGGGGGAGCACAGATACGCAGTATTTT

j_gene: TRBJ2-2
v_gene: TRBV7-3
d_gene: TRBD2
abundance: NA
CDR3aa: CASSPGGGTGELFF
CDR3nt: TGTGCCAGCAGCCCTGGCGGGGGCACCGGGGAGCTGTTTTTT

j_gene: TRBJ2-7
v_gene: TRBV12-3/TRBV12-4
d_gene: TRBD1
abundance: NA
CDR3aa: CASSLGQGYEQYF
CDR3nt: TGTGCCAGCAGTTTAGGACAGGGTTACGAGCAGTACTTC

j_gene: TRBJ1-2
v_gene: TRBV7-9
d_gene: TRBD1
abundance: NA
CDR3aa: CASSQQGALDGYTF
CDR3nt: TGTGCCAGCAGCCAACAGGGGGCGTTGGATGGCTACACCTTC

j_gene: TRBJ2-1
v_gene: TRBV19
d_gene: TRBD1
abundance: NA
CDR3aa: CASSATGVSYNEQFF
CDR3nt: TGTGCCAGTAGTGCTACAGGGGTCTCCTACAATGAGCAGTTCTTC

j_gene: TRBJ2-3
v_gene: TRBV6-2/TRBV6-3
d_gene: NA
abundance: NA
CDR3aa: CASSYSWDSPTDTQYF
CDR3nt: TGTGCCAGCAGTTACTCGTGGGACTCTCCCACAGATACGCAGTATTTT

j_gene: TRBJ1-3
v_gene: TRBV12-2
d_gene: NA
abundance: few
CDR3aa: CASRPPRDRDRPIYF
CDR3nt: TGTGCAAGTCGCCCTCCCCGGGACAGGGATCGGCCCATATATTTT

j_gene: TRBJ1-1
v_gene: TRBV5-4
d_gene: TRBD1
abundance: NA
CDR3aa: CASSVDRHTEAFF
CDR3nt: TGTGCCAGCAGCGTGGACAGGCACACTGAAGCTTTCTTT

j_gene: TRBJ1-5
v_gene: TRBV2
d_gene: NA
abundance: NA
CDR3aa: CASSEDTGHKHF
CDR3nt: TGTGCCAGCAGTGAAGACACAGGCCATAAGCATTTT

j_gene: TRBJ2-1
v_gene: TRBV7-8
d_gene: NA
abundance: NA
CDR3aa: CASSPGLASYNEQFF
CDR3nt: TGTGCCAGCAGCCCGGGACTCGCCTCCTACAATGAGCAGTTCTTC

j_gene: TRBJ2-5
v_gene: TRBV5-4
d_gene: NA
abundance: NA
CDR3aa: CASSLEQQETQYF
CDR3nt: TGTGCCAGCAGCTTGGAACAGCAAGAGACCCAGTACTTC

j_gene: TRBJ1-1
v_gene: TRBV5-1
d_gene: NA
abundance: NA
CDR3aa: CASSLPRQNTEAFF
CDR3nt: TGCGCCAGCAGCTTGCCGAGACAGAACACTGAAGCTTTCTTT

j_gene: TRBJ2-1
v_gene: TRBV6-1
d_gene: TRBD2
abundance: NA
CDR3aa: CASSEWASLAGAYNEQFF
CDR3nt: TGTGCCAGCAGTGAATGGGCCTCACTAGCGGGGGCTTACAATGAGCAGTTCTTC

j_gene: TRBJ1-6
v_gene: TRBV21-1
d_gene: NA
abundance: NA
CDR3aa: CASSWYGDKEYNSPLHF
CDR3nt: TGTGCCAGCAGCTGGTACGGGGACAAGGAGTATAATTCACCCCTCCACTTT

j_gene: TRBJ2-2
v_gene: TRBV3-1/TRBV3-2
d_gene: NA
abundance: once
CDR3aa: CASSQDYHRGGTGELFF
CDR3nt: TGTGCCAGCAGCCAAGATTATCATAGGGGTGGCACCGGGGAGCTGTTTTTT

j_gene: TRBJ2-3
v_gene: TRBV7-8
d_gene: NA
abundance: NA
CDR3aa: CASSLYLGDTQYF
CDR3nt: TGTGCCAGCAGCTTATACCTCGGTGATACGCAGTATTTT

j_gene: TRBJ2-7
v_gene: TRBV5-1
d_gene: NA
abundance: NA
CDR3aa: CASTEGVYSYEQYF
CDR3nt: TGCGCCAGCACAGAAGGGGTCTACTCCTACGAGCAGTACTTC

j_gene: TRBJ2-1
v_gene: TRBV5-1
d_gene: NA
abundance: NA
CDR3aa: CASSLELAGDEQFF
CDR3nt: TGCGCCAGCAGCTTGGAGCTAGCCGGCGATGAGCAGTTCTTC

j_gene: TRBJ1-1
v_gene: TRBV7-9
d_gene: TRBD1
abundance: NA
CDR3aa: CASTPGDRVAEAFF
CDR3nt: TGTGCCAGCACCCCTGGGGACAGGGTCGCTGAAGCTTTCTTT

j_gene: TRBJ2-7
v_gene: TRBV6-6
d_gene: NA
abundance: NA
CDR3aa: CASSHTYEQYF
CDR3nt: TGTGCCAGCAGTCACACCTACGAGCAGTACTTC

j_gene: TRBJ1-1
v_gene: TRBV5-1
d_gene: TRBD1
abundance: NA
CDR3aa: CASSPVGTGGSMNTEAFF
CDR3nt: TGCGCCAGCAGCCCGGTTGGGACAGGGGGTTCCATGAACACTGAAGCTTTCTTT

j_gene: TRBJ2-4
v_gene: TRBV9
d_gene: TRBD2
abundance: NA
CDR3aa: CASSSPSGGAAKNIQYF
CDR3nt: TGTGCCAGCAGCTCCCCTAGCGGGGGGGCGGCCAAAAACATTCAGTACTTC

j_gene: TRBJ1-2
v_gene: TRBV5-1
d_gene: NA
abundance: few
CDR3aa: CASTPGPSYGYTF
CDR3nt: TGCGCCAGCACTCCTGGGCCTTCCTATGGCTACACCTTC

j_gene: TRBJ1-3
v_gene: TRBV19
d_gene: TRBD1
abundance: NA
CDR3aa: CASHTGGRGNTIYF
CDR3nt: TGTGCCAGTCATACAGGGGGCCGTGGAAACACCATATATTTT

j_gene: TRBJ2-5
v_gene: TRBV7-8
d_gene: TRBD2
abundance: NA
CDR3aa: CASSRTSGGVPTQETQYF
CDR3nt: TGTGCCAGCAGCAGGACTAGCGGGGGCGTCCCAACGCAAGAGACCCAGTACTTC

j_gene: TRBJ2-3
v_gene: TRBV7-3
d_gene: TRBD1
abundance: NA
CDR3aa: CASSLSTGGRDTQYF
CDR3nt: TGTGCCAGCAGCTTAAGTACAGGGGGCAGAGATACGCAGTATTTT

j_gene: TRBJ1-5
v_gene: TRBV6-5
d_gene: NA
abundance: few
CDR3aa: CASNRGNQPQHF
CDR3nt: TGTGCCAGCAACAGGGGCAATCAGCCCCAGCATTTT

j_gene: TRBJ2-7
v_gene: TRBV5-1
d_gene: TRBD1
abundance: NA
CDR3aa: CASSLDRGEQYF
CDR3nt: TGCGCCAGCAGCTTGGACAGGGGGGAGCAGTACTTC

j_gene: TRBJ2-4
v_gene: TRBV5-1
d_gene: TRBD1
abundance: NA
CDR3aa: CASSSLGQGFGNIQYF
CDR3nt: TGCGCCAGCAGCTCCCTGGGACAGGGTTTCGGAAACATTCAGTACTTC